Below, 27 T cell receptor beta chains from the same sample are listed, as sequenced in a study of molecular identifiers for immune sequencing clone quantification. TCRdb analysed the PCR reads with MiXCR anew, one entry per CDR3 protein. The sample comprises approximately 500,000 distinct CDR3 sequences, 20% to 25% of which are singletons, and more than 0.8% rests with the top ten. Source material: naive CD8+ T cells from blood, with Jurkat cell RNA spiked in. Stated subset: FACS-sorted CD8+CD4-CCR7+CD45RA+ naive T cells. Receptors originate from a human donor in good health. Some libraries in this study had Jurkat cell RNA spiked in.

This clonotype turned up a few times. The gene calls are TRBV19 and TRBJ1-1; 8 nucleotides match TRBD1. The CDR3 is made up of 18 amino acids. CDR1 LNHDA and CDR2 SQIVND come from the germline V gene (reference sequence). The J segment lost 0 bases and the V segment lost 3 bases, leaving 12 bases of the junction unmatched. The CDR3 here is CASSMNDRGLIMNTEAFF. The CDR3 bases are TGTGCCAGTAGTATGAACGACAGGGGACTCATAATGAACACTGAAGCTTTCTTT.

On this clonotype: This could be a read error, since a much larger clone is one nucleotide away. The chain joins TRBV7-9 to TRBJ1-1, with a tentative D call TRBD1 (6 bases). The length of the CDR3 is 14 residues. CDR1 and CDR2 (germline): SEHNR, FQNEAQ (reference sequence). The chain's CDR3 is CASGLVTGNVEAFF. In nucleotides, the CDR3 is TGTGCCAGCGGCTTAGTTACAGGGAACGTTGAAGCTTTCTTT.

The gene calls are TRBV5-8 and TRBJ2-1; tentative D call: TRBD1 (5 bases). The germline gives CDR1 SGHTS, CDR2 YDEGEE. This CDR3 is 10 amino acids long. V shed 0 bases and J shed 13 bases, with 5 bases lying between them. This CDR3 is CASSLGGQFF. In nucleotides, the CDR3 is TGTGCCAGCAGCTTGGGGGGCCAGTTCTTC.

Here the CDR3 DNA reads TGTGCCAGCACGGGGCGGAGCTCTGGGGCCAACGTCCTGACTTTC. Its translation: CASTGRSSGANVLTF. The chain recombines TRBV9 with TRBJ2-6; D tentatively fits TRBD1 or TRBD2 (5 bases each). The germline V gene has CDR1 SGDLS and CDR2 YYNGEE. V gave up 6 bases and J gave up 0 bases, with 10 bases separating them. This CDR3 is built from 15 residues. The full variable domain, with the rest looked up from reference TRBV9 and TRBJ2-6, is DSGVTQTPKHLITATGQRVTLRCSPRSGDLSVYWYQQSLDQGLQFLIQYYNGEERAKGNILERFSAQQFPDLHSELNLSSLELGDSALYFCASTGRSSGANVLTFGAGSRLTVL.

This clonotype came up many times. The gene calls are TRBV4-3 and TRBJ1-1; tentatively, D is TRBD1 (5 bases). V lost 0 bases and J lost 0, with 11 bases in between. Germline V gene data show CDR1 as LGHNA and CDR2 as YSLEER. CDR3 length: 16 residues. The CDR3 DNA reads TGCGCCAGCAGCCAAGATGGGGCGGGGCTGAACACTGAAGCTTTCTTT. Amino acids: CASSQDGAGLNTEAFF.

The genes are TRBV7-9 and TRBJ2-7; the D gene is possibly TRBD2 (6 bases). The V end was cut by 5 bases, the J end by 4 bases, with 12 bases between. This CDR3 is built from 13 residues. CDR1 is SEHNR, CDR2 FQNEAQ, per germline (reference sequence). CDR3 residues: CASSGGFGYEQYF. Written as DNA, the CDR3 is TGTGCCAGCAGCGGGGGGTTTGGGTACGAGCAGTACTTC.

A few counts support this clonotype. The chain links TRBV20-1 to TRBJ1-1; no definite D call. The germline V gene has CDR1 DFQATT and CDR2 SNEGSKA (reference sequence). V shed 4 bases and J shed 6 bases, with 21 bases lying between them. CDR3 length: 15 residues. The CDR3 DNA sequence: TGCAGTGCTATGACCCCCATCAAGGCTGGGGCTGAAGCTTTCTTT. This codes for CSAMTPIKAGAEAFF.

The chain uses TRBV2 and TRBJ2-1; TRBD1 agrees at 8 bases. This CDR3 comprises 17 residues. The junction had 17 bases not matched to a gene; V was cut back by 8 bases and J by 5 bases. Germline-derived CDR1 and CDR2 are SNHLY and FYNNEI. In nucleotides, the CDR3 is TGTGCCAGCCTCCGACCCCCTGCGACAGGGGAAGACAATGAGCAGTTCTTC. This sequence encodes CASLRPPATGEDNEQFF.

The rearrangement uses TRBV27 and TRBJ1-2; D not certain. Germline assignment: CDR1 MNHEY and CDR2 SMNVEV (reference sequence). Trimming removed 0 bases from V and 4 bases from J, with 6 bases in between. The CDR3 covers 13 residues. The CDR3 protein is CASSLSSSYGYTF. The CDR3 nucleotides are TGTGCCAGCAGTTTATCGTCCTCCTATGGCTACACCTTC.

This clonotype was found a few times. This rearrangement joins TRBV5-1 to TRBJ2-5; D perhaps matches TRBD2 (5 bases). V lost 2 bases, J lost 5 bases, and 19 bases lay in between. Germline CDR1 reads SGHRS; CDR2 reads YFSETQ. This CDR3 comprises 16 residues. The CDR3 DNA reads TGCGCCAGCAGCTTTCAGACTGACATCGGGGATGAGACCCAGTACTTC. This sequence encodes CASSFQTDIGDETQYF.

This clonotype was detected many times. The chain uses TRBV7-2 and TRBJ2-1; 7 bases match TRBD1. CDR3 length: 15 amino acids. Germline-derived CDR1 and CDR2 are SGHTA and FQGNSA. The ends lost 4 bases at V and 0 bases at J; junction bases unmatched: 3. In nucleotides, the CDR3 is TGTGCCAGCAGCTCCACAGGGGTCTCCTACAATGAGCAGTTCTTC. Protein: CASSSTGVSYNEQFF.

This chain links TRBV7-9 with TRBJ2-1; 8 positions match TRBD2. CDR1 is SEHNR and CDR2 is FQNEAQ in the germline V gene (reference sequence). Unmatched junction bases numbered 13, after V lost 5 bases and J lost 7 bases. The CDR3 is made up of 16 amino acids. The CDR3 sequence is CASSPRLPGGLNEQFF. In DNA form, the CDR3 reads TGTGCCAGCAGCCCCCGGCTCCCGGGGGGGCTTAATGAGCAGTTCTTC.

The chain couples TRBV7-2 to TRBJ2-1, with 9 bases aligning to TRBD2. CDR1 is SGHTA and CDR2 is FQGNSA in the germline V gene. CDR3 size: 15 residues. Trimming took 3 bases from V and 5 from J; bases not matched to a gene: 5. The CDR3 nucleotides are TGTGCCAGCAGCTTTATGACTAGCGGAAACAATGAGCAGTTCTTC. It is translated as CASSFMTSGNNEQFF.

As to this clonotype: Because it lacks the conserved phenylalanine or tryptophan at the end, this CDR3 is likely a read error. J is TRBJ1-6 and V is TRBV20-1; D perhaps matches TRBD1 (6 bases). The CDR3 runs 15 residues. The V end was cut by 0 bases, the J end by 8 bases, with 14 bases between. CDR1 and CDR2 from the germline V gene are DFQATT and SNEGSKA (reference sequence). CDR3 residues: CSARDRYRAYSPLHL. The DNA of the CDR3 is TGCAGTGCTAGAGATCGGTACAGGGCTTATTCACCCCTCCACCTT.

This clonotype was observed a few times. The chain employs TRBV27 and TRBJ2-2, with 7 bases matching TRBD1. The germline V gene encodes CDR1 MNHEY and CDR2 SMNVEV (reference sequence). The V and J ends lost 1 base and 6 bases, in that order; junction bases with no gene match: 8. This CDR3 is 16 amino acids long. The CDR3: CASSLLTGLMAGELFF. The CDR3 DNA reads TGTGCCAGCAGTTTATTGACAGGGTTGATGGCCGGGGAGCTGTTTTTT.

The chain employs TRBV6-2 or TRBV6-3 and TRBJ2-7; D gene ambiguous. The V gene lost 2 bases and the J gene lost 2 bases, with 13 bases spanning the gap. This CDR3 has 15 residues. Germline CDR1 reads MNHEY; CDR2 reads SVGEGT. CDR3 nucleotides: TGTGCCAGCAGTTACGCTGAGACAACCCCCTACGAGCAGTACTTC. It codes for CASSYAETTPYEQYF.

As to this clonotype: Its ends do not fully match the called genes, so a read error is possible. V and J are TRBV4-1 and TRBJ2-1, with D possibly TRBD2 on 5 matching bases. From germline, CDR1 is MGHRA and CDR2 YSYEKL. The CDR3 spans 17 residues. The CDR3 spells CASSQASSTSLNYEQSF. CDR3 bases: TGCGCCAGCAGCCAAGCCTCTAGCACGAGCCTGAACTATGAGCAGTCCTTC.

With respect to this clonotype: A much larger clone lies one base from this, so it may be a read error. The chain carries TRBV7-6 and TRBJ2-3, with D possibly matching TRBD1 (5 bases). CDR1 SGHVS and CDR2 FNYEAQ come from the germline V gene. The CDR3 has 18 residues. The CDR3 sequence: CASSSGHALRLNTDMQYF. CDR3 nucleotide sequence: TGTGCCAGCAGCTCCGGACATGCCCTGCGTCTGAACACAGATATGCAGTATTTT.

This clonotype came up a few times. The chain has TRBV6-5 and TRBJ1-1, with D hard to call. The length of the CDR3 is 13 residues. Germline V gene data show CDR1 as MNHEY and CDR2 as SVGAGI. Trimming took off 0 bases at V and 3 bases at J, with 5 bases between the two ends. CDR3 sequence: CASSYSSDTEAFF. CDR3 in DNA: TGTGCCAGCAGTTACTCGTCGGACACTGAAGCTTTCTTT.

CDR3 protein: CAWKLREGLFSHEQFF. The DNA of the CDR3 is TGTGCCTGGAAGTTGCGGGAGGGCTTGTTTTCCCATGAGCAGTTCTTC. The genes are TRBV30 and TRBJ2-1, with 9 bases matching TRBD2. Unmatched junction bases numbered 15, after V lost 4 bases and J lost 8 bases. The CDR3 covers 16 residues. Germline V lookup: CDR1 GTSNPN, CDR2 SVGIG (reference sequence).

This clonotype came up once. This may come from a read error, since a much larger clone is one base off. The genes are TRBV10-3 and TRBJ1-5; no clear D. Germline V gene sequence: CDR1 ENHRY, CDR2 SYGVKD. The CDR3 is 13 residues long. The CDR3 DNA follows: TGTGTCATCAGTGAGGAGGGTCTCCAGCCCCAGCATTTT. Translated, it gives CVISEEGLQPQHF.

This sequence joins TRBV24-1 and TRBJ2-5, with D perhaps matching TRBD1 (6 bases). This CDR3 is 14 amino acids long. The germline V and J ends were trimmed by 4 bases and 5 bases, with 13 bases remaining between them. Per the germline V gene, CDR1 is KGHDR and CDR2 is SFDVKD. Written as DNA, the CDR3 is TGTGCCACCAGTGACTCAGGGGCGTCTGAGACCCAGTACTTC. Residues: CATSDSGASETQYF.

This clonotype was detected only a few times. CDR3 loop: CASSQLTSSYEQYF. The CDR3 bases are TGTGCCAGCAGCCAACTCACAAGCTCCTACGAGCAGTACTTC. The V call is TRBV7-6, the J call TRBJ2-7, with unresolved D. In germline, CDR1 is SGHVS, CDR2 FNYEAQ. Deletions cut 5 bases from V and 0 bases from J, with 11 bases between. The length of the CDR3 is 14 residues.

This clonotype occurred a few times. This sequence joins TRBV30 and TRBJ1-1; D is ambiguous. The CDR3 is 12 residues long. Looked up from germline, CDR1 is GTSNPN and CDR2 is SVGIG (reference sequence). V shed 0 bases and J shed 10 bases, with 12 bases lying between them. CDR3: CAWSVVAPGAFF. CDR3 coding DNA: TGTGCCTGGAGTGTCGTCGCACCGGGAGCTTTCTTT. The full variable domain, completed using reference TRBV30 and TRBJ1-1, is SQTIHQWPATLVQPVGSPLSLECTVEGTSNPNLYWYRQAAGRGLQLLFYSVGIGQISSEVPQNLSASRPQDRQFILSSKKLLLSDSGFYLCAWSVVAPGAFFGQGTRLTVV.

This clonotype has just a few counts. The chain has TRBV28 and TRBJ2-7; D is unclear. The CDR3 is 15 amino acids. The V gene's germline CDR1 is MDHEN and CDR2 SYDVKM. The V gene lost 3 bases and the J gene lost 5 bases, with 17 bases spanning the gap. The chain's CDR3 is CASSLGSGPQDEQYF. The CDR3 coding sequence is TGTGCCAGCAGTTTGGGTTCCGGCCCTCAGGACGAGCAGTACTTC.

This clonotype occurred many times. The chain uses TRBV15 and TRBJ2-2, with a weak D call TRBD2 (6 bases). Trimming left V 5 bases short and J 0 bases short, with 10 bases between. Germline V gene lookup returns CDR1 LNHNV and CDR2 YYDKDF (reference sequence). This CDR3 contains 15 residues. The CDR3 region is CATSGGLPNTGELFF. The DNA for the CDR3 is TGTGCCACCAGCGGTGGACTACCGAACACCGGGGAGCTGTTTTTT.

A few counts support this clonotype. V usage is TRBV6-2 or TRBV6-3 and J usage is TRBJ2-1; the D is unclear. Germline loops: CDR1 MNHEY, CDR2 SVGEGT. The CDR3 is 17 amino acids. V lost 2 bases to trimming and J lost 8 bases, with 22 bases between them. CDR3 bases: TGTGCCAGCAGTTACCCATCAACGCTCGAAGTTGGGTATGAGCAGTTCTTC. It codes for CASSYPSTLEVGYEQFF.